The TCR beta chain described here comes from a study of T-cell memory formation after mild COVID-19. General study points: A subset of responding clones appeared in pre-infection memory, suggesting cross-reactive memory joined. A second wave of clones peaked on day 37, and their SARS-CoV-2 specificity went unconfirmed.

Constant-segment primers and 5'RACE yielded cDNA libraries for TCR alpha and TCR beta, each carrying sample barcodes and UMIs. One entry per CDR3 protein, called by TCRdb with MiXCR from the 5' RACE reads. The sample holds 250,000 to 300,000 distinct CDR3 sequences; roughly 16% are singletons and the top ten take around a fifth. To note about this clonotype: Its target is not known.

Germline V gene sequence: CDR1 MNHNY, CDR2 SVGAGI (reference sequence). J gave up 7 bases and V 10 bases, and 11 bases lay outside the gene matches. CDR3 length equals 13 residues. Sequenced input: PBMCs or a T cell subset sorted from them (not recorded which). The chain recombines TRBV6-6 with TRBJ2-7; 9 bases align to TRBD1. The receptor comes from a man aged 18 to 29 who had mild COVID-19 (a few samples of this study predate the infection). Cell type and time point are not known. The CDR3 DNA is TGTGCCACCAGACAGGGGGTCACTGTTGAGCAGTACGTC. Its translation is CATRQGVTVEQYV.